This T cell receptor (beta chain) comes out of a study of read filtering for tumor transcriptome and immune sequencing. For the study at large: By R-ISS, stages I, II and III held 8, 16 and 7 patients. RNA-seq yielded only about 80 to 1,400 TCR reads, IR-seq about 3.5 to 10.27 million. Study-wide findings and caveats: RNA-seq captured clonotypes less deeply and reliably than IR-seq.

This clonotype has a count of ten or more. As yet, its antigen is unknown. Molecular barcoded adaptors covering alpha/delta and beta/gamma chains were used on 400 ng RNA. TCRdb used MiXCR to reprocess the reads, holding one entry per CDR3 protein. The table shows 85,000 to 100,000 distinct CDR3 sequences, with about 22% occurring only once. The sequenced sample consisted of a population of CD138-negative cells sorted from bone marrow. The sequence derives from a donor at least 40 years old with multiple myeloma.

The CDR3 here is CSVETGAGSYNEQFF. The DNA for the CDR3 is TGCAGCGTTGAAACTGGGGCTGGCTCCTACAATGAGCAGTTCTTC. The rearrangement joins TRBV29-1 to TRBJ2-1, with D possibly being TRBD1 (5 bases). Per the germline V gene, CDR1 is SQVTM and CDR2 is ANQGSEA. Between the trimmed V and J ends, which lost 2 bases and 0 bases, there was a span of 11 bases. There are 15 residues in the CDR3.